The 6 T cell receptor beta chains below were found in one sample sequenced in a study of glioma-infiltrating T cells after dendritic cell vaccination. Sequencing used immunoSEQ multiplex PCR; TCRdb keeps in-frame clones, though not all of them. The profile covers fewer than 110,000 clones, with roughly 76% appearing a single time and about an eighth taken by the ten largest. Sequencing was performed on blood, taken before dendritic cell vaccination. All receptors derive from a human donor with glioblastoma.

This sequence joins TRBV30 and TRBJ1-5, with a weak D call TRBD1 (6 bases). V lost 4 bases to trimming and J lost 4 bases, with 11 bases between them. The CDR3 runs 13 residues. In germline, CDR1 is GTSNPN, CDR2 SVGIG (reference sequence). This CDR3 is CAWTRQGNQPQHF. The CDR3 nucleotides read TGTGCCTGGACGCGCCAGGGGAATCAGCCCCAGCATTTT.

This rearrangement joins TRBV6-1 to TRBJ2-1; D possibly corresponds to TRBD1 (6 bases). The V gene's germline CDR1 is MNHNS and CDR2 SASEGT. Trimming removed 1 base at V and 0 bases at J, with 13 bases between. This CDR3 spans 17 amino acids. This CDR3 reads CASSEEPGHSSYNEQFF. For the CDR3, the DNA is TGTGCCAGCAGTGAAGAGCCGGGACACAGCTCCTACAATGAGCAGTTCTTC.

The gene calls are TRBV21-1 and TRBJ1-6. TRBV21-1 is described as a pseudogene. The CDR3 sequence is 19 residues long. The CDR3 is CASSKAFFWATLRDSPLHF. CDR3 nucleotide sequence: TGTGCCAGCAGCAAAGCCTTCTTTTGGGCAACACTGCGGGATTCACCCCTCCACTTT.

Written as DNA, the CDR3 is TGTGCCTGGATCCGGCCAGGGGTTAACTATGGCTACACCTTC. Encoded protein: CAWIRPGVNYGYTF. This rearrangement joins TRBV30 to TRBJ1-2, with a tentative D call TRBD1 (6 bases). Deletions cut 4 bases from V and 1 base from J, with 13 bases between. Germline CDR1 and CDR2: GTSNPN and SVGIG (reference sequence). CDR3 length: 14 amino acids.

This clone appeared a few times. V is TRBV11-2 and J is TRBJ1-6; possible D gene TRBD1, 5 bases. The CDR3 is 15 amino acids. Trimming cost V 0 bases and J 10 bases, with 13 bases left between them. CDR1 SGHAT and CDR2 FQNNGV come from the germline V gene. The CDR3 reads CASSLEYDRTSPLHF. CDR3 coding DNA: TGTGCCAGCAGCTTAGAGTACGACAGAACCTCACCCCTCCACTTT.

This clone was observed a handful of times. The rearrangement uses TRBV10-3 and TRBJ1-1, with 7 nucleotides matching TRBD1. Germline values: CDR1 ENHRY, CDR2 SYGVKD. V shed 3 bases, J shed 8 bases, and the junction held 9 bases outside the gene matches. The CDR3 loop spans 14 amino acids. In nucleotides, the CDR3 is TGTGCCATCAGTGACCCCAACGACAGGGACGAAGCTTTCTTT. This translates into CAISDPNDRDEAFF.